This T cell receptor beta chain stems from a study of blood T cell repertoires in COVID-19 (TCRdb year 2020). Broadly, across the study: Samples covering the acute and convalescent phases of COVID-19 were provided by collaborators in the United States, Italy and Spain. The prospective study material was composed of cDNA or gDNA derived from T cells, B-cell-depleted T cells, or PBMCs. Subjects who had been exposed to COVID-19, were actively infected with it, or had recovered from it provided the deeply sampled blood TCRbeta repertoires that made up the dataset. The repertoires were released in a freely available public database intended as a resource for research on the immune response to SARS-CoV-2. The samples were drawn from the first 160 participants of the ongoing ImmuneRACE study and from 950 to 1,500 subjects provided by 6 global collaborators. Nearly every sample came with metadata listing a de-identified subject ID, COVID-19 status, age in years and sex. HLA class I and class II types, where available, came from metadata supplied by the sample provider rather than from assay-based typing. General findings and caveats noted by the study authors: The amount of clinical and demographic metadata varied by source and participant and was provided uncurated.

With respect to this clone: It lacks a known antigen. Nothing much larger sits one base from this clone, and base qualities are not available.

The immunoSEQ Assay, a bias-controlled multiplex PCR, was used to amplify TCRbeta CDR3 regions from genomic DNA. The authors processed their data as follows. Nucleated cell counts per sample were estimated from amplification of reference gene primers within the assay. Sequence reads were collapsed and filtered to measure the absolute abundance of every unique TCRbeta CDR3 rearrangement. Productive Simpson clonality was computed per sample as the square root of Simpson's diversity index over productive rearrangements. Sourced from immuneACCESS, this table was stored by TCRdb with only in-frame sequences that have V and J called. A share of the clones is absent; for the studies checked, an unresolved V gene accounts for under half, and the remainder has no known explanation. That table supplies the V and J calls and clone size; D and trimming were determined from the DNA. The sample contains a few hundred thousand clones, 88% of them found a single time. Together, the top ten hold just under 1% of the sample.

A second Seattle source provided samples from volunteer blood donors who had recovered from COVID-19. Each collaborating institution followed its own protocols to collect whole blood in K2EDTA tubes. For TCRbeta analysis, collaborator samples were shipped as frozen whole blood, as isolated PBMCs, or as DNA extracted from either sample type. The CDR3 covers 14 residues, taking in both the cysteine and the phenylalanine. The only DNA kept is the CDR3, 42 bases in frame from the first base. Trimmed from V: 1 base; trimmed from J: 2 bases; junction bases lacking a gene match: 1. Per the germline V gene, SGHTA is the CDR1 and FQGNSA is the CDR2.

This chain joins TRBV7-2 to TRBJ1-2, with 7 central nucleotides matching TRBD1. The specimen was peripheral blood. This sequence originates from a woman aged 35 to 49 who had recovered from COVID-19. The nucleotides read TGTGCCAGCAGCTTAGGGACAGGAAACTATGGCTACACCTTC. The translation is CASSLGTGNYGYTF.